This is a list of T cell receptor beta chains from one sample in a study of early T cells in non-severe SARS-CoV-2 infection. TCRdb ran MiXCR on the 5' RACE reads and lists one entry per CDR3 protein. Here the sample spans approximately 50,000 distinct CDR3 sequences, around a tenth being singletons. What was sequenced was whole blood. The receptors originated from an adult who was a healthcare worker with PCR-confirmed SARS-CoV-2 infection or an uninfected control (not recorded which). Both conserved end residues are part of each CDR3. The order of the fields is CDR3 length, V gene, J gene, clone size, D gene, CDR3 protein, CDR3 DNA. A D gene is named only where the DNA matches it firmly. For some rows the clone size is stated as once, few or many, or as a class when expanded; others skip it.

15,TRBV19,TRBJ1-2,few,-,CASSMGRDSNYGYTF,TGTGCCAGTAGTATGGGCAGGGACTCTAACTATGGCTACACCTTC
17,TRBV12-5,TRBJ2-7,many,TRBD2,CASGLVQSSGLIYEQYF,TGTGCTAGTGGTTTGGTACAGTCTAGCGGGCTTATCTACGAGCAGTACTTC
16,TRBV5-5,TRBJ2-2,many,TRBD1,CASSSGQGLYTGELFF,TGTGCCAGCAGCAGCGGACAGGGGCTCTACACCGGGGAGCTGTTTTTT
15,TRBV9,TRBJ2-1,few,TRBD2,CASSVVAGAGNEQFF,TGTGCCAGCAGCGTAGTGGCGGGAGCCGGCAATGAGCAGTTCTTC
14,TRBV5-1,TRBJ2-3,many,TRBD1,CASTKDRNTDTQYF,TGCGCCAGCACTAAGGACAGGAACACAGATACGCAGTATTTT
17,TRBV15,TRBJ2-1,few,TRBD1,CATTTGQGVFSYNEQFF,TGTGCCACCACCACGGGACAGGGTGTTTTCTCCTACAATGAGCAGTTCTTC
14,TRBV28,TRBJ2-2,-,-,CASSTQYNTGELFF,TGTGCCAGCAGTACGCAATACAACACCGGGGAGCTGTTTTTT
15,TRBV12-3/TRBV12-4,TRBJ2-3,many,TRBD2,CASRYLAGGLDTQYF,TGTGCCAGCAGATACCTAGCGGGAGGACTTGATACGCAGTATTTT
12,TRBV2,TRBJ2-3,-,-,CASTVSTDTQYF,TGTGCCAGCACCGTTAGCACAGATACGCAGTATTTT
12,TRBV29-1,TRBJ2-5,-,-,CSAQDSSGAQYF,TGCAGCGCCCAAGACAGTTCGGGGGCCCAGTACTTC
15,TRBV11-2,TRBJ2-1,many,-,CASSLGAEPYNEQFF,TGTGCCAGCAGCTTAGGGGCTGAACCCTACAATGAGCAGTTCTTC
15,TRBV6-1,TRBJ1-3,many,-,CASSEESQSGNTIYF,TGTGCCAGCAGTGAAGAGAGCCAGTCTGGAAACACCATATATTTT
14,TRBV19,TRBJ2-6,many,-,CASSIASGANVLTF,TGTGCCAGTAGTATCGCCTCTGGGGCCAACGTCCTGACTTTC
12,TRBV29-1,TRBJ2-7,many,-,CSVRGSKNEQYF,TGCAGCGTTCGGGGGAGTAAGAACGAGCAGTACTTC
14,TRBV20-1,TRBJ1-5,-,-,CSATIGQRNQPQHF,TGCAGTGCTACGATCGGACAGCGCAATCAGCCCCAGCATTTT
13,TRBV2,TRBJ1-1,-,-,CASIATGRTEAFF,TGTGCCAGCATAGCGACGGGCAGGACTGAAGCTTTCTTT
14,TRBV20-1,TRBJ1-2,many,TRBD1,CSAPDRGLNYGYTF,TGCAGTGCCCCGGACAGGGGGCTTAACTATGGCTACACCTTC
16,TRBV7-7,TRBJ2-3,few,TRBD2,CASSLGVAGRGDTQYF,TGTGCTAGCAGCCTCGGGGTAGCGGGAAGGGGAGATACGCAGTATTTT
13,TRBV11-2,TRBJ2-5,-,-,CASSISGLETQYF,TGTGCCAGCAGCATCAGCGGACTTGAGACCCAGTACTTC
15,TRBV13,TRBJ2-1,-,TRBD2,CASSLGRRLAGGGFF,TGTGCCAGCAGCTTAGGCCGGCGACTAGCGGGAGGGGGGTTCTTC
14,TRBV13,TRBJ2-1,many,-,CASSLDATYNEQFF,TGTGCCAGCAGCTTAGATGCAACCTACAATGAGCAGTTCTTC
14,TRBV3-1,TRBJ1-6,few,-,CASSQETYESPLHF,TGTGCCAGCAGCCAAGAAACATACGAATCACCCCTCCACTTT
14,TRBV19,TRBJ2-7,few,-,CASSITGATYEQYF,TGTGCCAGTAGTATAACGGGGGCTACCTACGAGCAGTACTTC
14,TRBV7-2,TRBJ1-2,few,TRBD1,CASRNTGANYGYTF,TGTGCCAGCAGAAATACAGGGGCCAACTATGGCTACACCTTC
15,TRBV4-1,TRBJ2-7,-,-,CASSQASWQYYEQYF,TGCGCCAGCAGCCAAGCGTCTTGGCAGTACTACGAGCAGTACTTC
13,TRBV9,TRBJ1-1,many,-,CASSVNTVTEAFF,TGTGCCAGCAGCGTAAATACCGTCACTGAAGCTTTCTTT
12,TRBV20-1,TRBJ1-1,many,-,CSARRSNTEAFF,TGCAGTGCTAGAAGGTCGAACACTGAAGCTTTCTTT
15,TRBV12-3/TRBV12-4,TRBJ2-1,many,TRBD2,CASSLASGREDEQFF,TGTGCCAGCAGTTTGGCTAGCGGGAGAGAGGATGAGCAGTTCTTC
15,TRBV6-2/TRBV6-3,TRBJ2-7,many,TRBD1,CASHYRGQGVYEQYF,TGTGCCAGCCATTACCGGGGACAGGGGGTCTACGAGCAGTACTTC
13,TRBV28,TRBJ2-7,-,-,CASSPGQSYEQYF,TGTGCCAGCAGCCCGGGACAATCCTACGAGCAGTACTTC
16,TRBV7-2,TRBJ2-3,-,TRBD2,CASSPATSRTTDTQYF,TGTGCCAGCAGCCCAGCGACTAGCCGTACGACAGATACGCAGTATTTT
14,TRBV9,TRBJ2-1,many,TRBD2,CASSHAGGPGEQFF,TGTGCCAGCAGCCACGCGGGAGGGCCGGGCGAGCAGTTCTTC
14,TRBV10-3,TRBJ2-2,many,-,CAISGTGPTGELFF,TGTGCCATCAGTGGAACAGGGCCCACCGGGGAGCTGTTTTTT
14,TRBV4-1,TRBJ1-4,many,-,CASSQGQLNEKLFF,TGCGCCAGCAGCCAAGGCCAGCTGAATGAAAAACTGTTTTTT
13,TRBV11-3,TRBJ2-3,-,-,CASSKGGTDTQYF,TGTGCCAGCAGCAAGGGGGGCACAGATACGCAGTATTTT
13,TRBV2,TRBJ2-2,many,TRBD1,CARGTGVPGELFF,TGTGCCAGGGGGACAGGTGTCCCCGGGGAGCTGTTTTTT
14,TRBV19,TRBJ2-1,many,-,CASSWLASYNEQFF,TGTGCCAGTAGTTGGCTAGCTTCCTACAATGAGCAGTTCTTC
14,TRBV3-1,TRBJ2-3,many,-,CASSQGGPTDTQYF,TGTGCCAGCAGCCAAGGGGGCCCCACAGATACGCAGTATTTT
15,TRBV7-8,TRBJ1-1,few,TRBD1,CASSYLGQAYTEAFF,TGTGCCAGCAGCTACCTGGGACAGGCCTACACTGAAGCTTTCTTT
12,TRBV12-3/TRBV12-4,TRBJ2-6,-,-,CASSSRVGVLTF,TGTGCCAGCAGTTCACGGGTGGGCGTCCTGACTTTC
16,TRBV7-9,TRBJ1-4,many,TRBD1,CASSWAGTVSSEKLFF,TGTGCCAGCAGCTGGGCCGGGACAGTGTCTTCGGAAAAACTGTTTTTT
18,TRBV7-9,TRBJ1-2,many,TRBD1,CASSLKSGGRGINYGYTF,TGTGCCAGCAGCTTAAAGAGTGGTGGCAGGGGGATCAACTATGGCTACACCTTC
14,TRBV4-3,TRBJ1-2,many,-,CASSHEGHIYGYTF,TGCGCCAGCAGCCACGAAGGACACATCTATGGCTACACCTTC
16,TRBV4-3,TRBJ2-7,many,-,CASSHHSGLASYEQYF,TGCGCCAGCAGCCATCATTCCGGGCTAGCCTCCTACGAGCAGTACTTC
12,TRBV20-1,TRBJ2-1,many,-,CSARVGGGEQFF,TGCAGTGCTAGAGTGGGGGGCGGCGAGCAGTTCTTC
13,TRBV10-3,TRBJ2-7,few,-,CAISEREKGEQYF,TGTGCCATCAGTGAAAGGGAGAAAGGCGAGCAGTACTTC
14,TRBV10-3,TRBJ2-3,many,TRBD2,CAISEGTSGDTQYF,TGTGCCATCAGTGAAGGGACTAGCGGGGATACGCAGTATTTT
15,TRBV24-1,TRBJ2-5,-,TRBD2,CATSDNGLAEETQYF,TGTGCCACCAGTGACAACGGACTAGCGGAAGAGACCCAGTACTTC
17,TRBV28,TRBJ2-1,few,-,CASSTPLFGSPYNEQFF,TGTGCCAGCAGTACCCCCCTTTTTGGGAGCCCCTACAATGAGCAGTTCTTC
13,TRBV20-1,TRBJ2-3,many,TRBD2,CSASGRVTDTQYF,TGCAGTGCTAGCGGGAGGGTTACAGATACGCAGTATTTT
13,TRBV12-3/TRBV12-4,TRBJ1-1,few,TRBD1,CASRLGQGAEAFF,TGTGCCAGCAGACTGGGACAGGGGGCTGAAGCTTTCTTT
14,TRBV24-1,TRBJ2-5,-,TRBD1,CATSGRGLIETQYF,TGTGCCACCAGTGGCAGGGGGCTTATAGAGACCCAGTACTTC
13,TRBV4-1,TRBJ2-3,few,-,CASSPREGDTQYF,TGCGCCAGCAGCCCCCGAGAGGGTGATACGCAGTATTTT